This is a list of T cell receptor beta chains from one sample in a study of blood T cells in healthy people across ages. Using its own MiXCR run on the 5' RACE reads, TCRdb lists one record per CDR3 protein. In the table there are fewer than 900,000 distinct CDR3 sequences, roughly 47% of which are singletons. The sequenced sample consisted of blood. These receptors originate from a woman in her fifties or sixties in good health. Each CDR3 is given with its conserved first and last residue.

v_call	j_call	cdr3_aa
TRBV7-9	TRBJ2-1	CAGTGLSGVNEQFF
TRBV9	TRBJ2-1	CEVAYNEQFF
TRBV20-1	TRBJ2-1	CSALAGRTYNEQFF
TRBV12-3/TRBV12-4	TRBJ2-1	CASSPTITGNEQFF
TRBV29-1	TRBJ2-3	CSVVTEPSTDTQYF
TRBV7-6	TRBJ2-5	CASSYYQQETQYF
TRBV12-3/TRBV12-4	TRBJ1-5	CASSFFAGAGVHGSNQPQHF
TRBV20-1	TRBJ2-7	CSARERSGGHEQYF
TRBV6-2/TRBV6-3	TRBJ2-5	CASSYILAGTAETQYF
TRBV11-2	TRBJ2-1	CASSPGGIEQFF
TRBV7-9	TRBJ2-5	CASSKTSGQETQYF
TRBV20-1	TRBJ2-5	CSARARDPQETQYF
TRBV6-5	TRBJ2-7	CASSYSVTGNPYEQYF
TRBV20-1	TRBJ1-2	CSASGTGVGYTF